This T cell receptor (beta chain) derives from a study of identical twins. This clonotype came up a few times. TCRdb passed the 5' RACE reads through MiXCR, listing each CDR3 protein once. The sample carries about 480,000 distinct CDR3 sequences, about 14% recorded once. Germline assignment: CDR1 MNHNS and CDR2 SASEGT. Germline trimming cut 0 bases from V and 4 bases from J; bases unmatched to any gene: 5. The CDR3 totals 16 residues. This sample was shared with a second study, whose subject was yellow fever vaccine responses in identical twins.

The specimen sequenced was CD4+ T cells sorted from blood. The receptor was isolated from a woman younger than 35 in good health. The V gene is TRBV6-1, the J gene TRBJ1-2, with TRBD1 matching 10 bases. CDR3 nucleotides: TGTGCCAGCAGTGAAGCCGGGACAGGGGTTACCTATGGCTACACCTTC. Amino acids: CASSEAGTGVTYGYTF.